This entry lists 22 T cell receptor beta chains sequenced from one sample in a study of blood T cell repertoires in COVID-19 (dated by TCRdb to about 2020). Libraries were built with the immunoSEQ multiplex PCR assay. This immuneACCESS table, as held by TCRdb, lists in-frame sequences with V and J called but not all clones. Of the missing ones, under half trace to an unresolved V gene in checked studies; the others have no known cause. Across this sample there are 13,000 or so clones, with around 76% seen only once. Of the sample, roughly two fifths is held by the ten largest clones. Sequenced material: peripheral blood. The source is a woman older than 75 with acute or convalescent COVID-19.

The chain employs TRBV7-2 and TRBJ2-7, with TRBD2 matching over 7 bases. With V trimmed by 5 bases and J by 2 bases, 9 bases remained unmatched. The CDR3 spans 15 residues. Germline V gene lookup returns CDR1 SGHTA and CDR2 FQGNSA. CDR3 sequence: CASSLSGPTPYEQYF. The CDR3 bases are TGTGCCAGCAGCCTTAGCGGGCCAACCCCCTACGAGCAGTACTTC.

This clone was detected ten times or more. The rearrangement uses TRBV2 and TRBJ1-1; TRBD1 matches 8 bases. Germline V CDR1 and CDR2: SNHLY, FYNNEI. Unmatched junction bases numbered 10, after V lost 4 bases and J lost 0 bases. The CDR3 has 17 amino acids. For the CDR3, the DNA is TGTGCCAGCAGTGGTTTACAGGGGGTTACAGTGAACACTGAAGCTTTCTTT. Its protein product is CASSGLQGVTVNTEAFF.

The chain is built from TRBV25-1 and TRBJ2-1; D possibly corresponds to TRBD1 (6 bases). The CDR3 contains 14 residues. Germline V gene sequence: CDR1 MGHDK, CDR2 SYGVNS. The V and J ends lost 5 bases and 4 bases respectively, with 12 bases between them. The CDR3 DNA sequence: TGTGCCAGCAGTCCCCGGACAGCTTACAATGAGCAGTTCTTC. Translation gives CASSPRTAYNEQFF.

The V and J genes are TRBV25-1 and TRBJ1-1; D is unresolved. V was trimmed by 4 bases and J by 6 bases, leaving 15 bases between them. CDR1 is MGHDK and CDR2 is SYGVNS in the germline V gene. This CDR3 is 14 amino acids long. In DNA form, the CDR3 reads TGTGCCAGCAGTGCCGATCGTTTAAGCGCTGAAGCTTTCTTT. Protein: CASSADRLSAEAFF. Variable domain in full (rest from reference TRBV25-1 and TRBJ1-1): EADIYQTPRYLVIGTGKKITLECSQTMGHDKMYWYQQDPGMELHLIHYSYGVNSTEKGDLSSESTVSRIRTEHFPLTLESARPSHTSQYLCASSADRLSAEAFFGQGTRLTVV.

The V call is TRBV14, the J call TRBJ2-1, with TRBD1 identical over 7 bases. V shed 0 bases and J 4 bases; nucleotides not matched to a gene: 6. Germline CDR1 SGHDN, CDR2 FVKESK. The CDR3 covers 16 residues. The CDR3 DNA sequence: TGTGCCAGCAGCCAAGATAGGGGACAGATATACAATGAGCAGTTCTTC. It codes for CASSQDRGQIYNEQFF.

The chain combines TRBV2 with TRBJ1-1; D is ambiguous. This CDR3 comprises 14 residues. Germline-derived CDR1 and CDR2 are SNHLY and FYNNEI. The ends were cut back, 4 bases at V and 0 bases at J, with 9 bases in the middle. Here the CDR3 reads CASSVQSLNTEAFF. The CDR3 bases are TGTGCCAGCAGTGTACAGAGCTTGAACACTGAAGCTTTCTTT. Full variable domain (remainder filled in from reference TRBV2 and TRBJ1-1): EPEVTQTPSHQVTQMGQEVILRCVPISNHLYFYWYRQILGQKVEFLVSFYNNEISEKSEIFDDQFSVERPDGSNFTLKIRSTKLEDSAMYFCASSVQSLNTEAFFGQGTRLTVV.

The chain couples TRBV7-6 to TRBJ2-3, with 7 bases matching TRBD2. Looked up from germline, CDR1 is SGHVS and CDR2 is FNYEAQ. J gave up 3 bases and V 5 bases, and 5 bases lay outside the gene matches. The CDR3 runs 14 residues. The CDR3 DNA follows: TGTGCCAGCAGCCACCGACTAGCAACAGATACGCAGTATTTT. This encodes CASSHRLATDTQYF. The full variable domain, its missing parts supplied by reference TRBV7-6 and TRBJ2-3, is GAGVSQSPRYKVTKRGQDVALRCDPISGHVSLYWYRQALGQGPEFLTYFNYEAQQDKSGLPNDRFSAERPEGSISTLTIQRTEQRDSAMYRCASSHRLATDTQYFGPGTRLTVL.

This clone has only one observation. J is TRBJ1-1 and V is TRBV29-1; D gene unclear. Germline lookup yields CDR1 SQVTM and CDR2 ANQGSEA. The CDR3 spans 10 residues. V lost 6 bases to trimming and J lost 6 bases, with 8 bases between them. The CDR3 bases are TGCAGCGTAGACAAGGCTGAAGCTTTCTTT. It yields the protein CSVDKAEAFF. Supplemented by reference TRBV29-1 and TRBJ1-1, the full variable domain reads SAVISQKPSRDICQRGTSLTIQCQVDSQVTMMFWYRQQPGQSLTLIATANQGSEATYESGFVIDKFPISRPNLTFSTLTVSNMSPEDSSIYLCSVDKAEAFFGQGTRLTVV.

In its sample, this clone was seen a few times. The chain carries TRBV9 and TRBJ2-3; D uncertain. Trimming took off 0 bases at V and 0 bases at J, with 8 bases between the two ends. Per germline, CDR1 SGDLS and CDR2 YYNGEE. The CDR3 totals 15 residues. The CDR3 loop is CASSVGSISTDTQYF. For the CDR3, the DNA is TGTGCCAGCAGCGTAGGTAGCATAAGCACAGATACGCAGTATTTT.

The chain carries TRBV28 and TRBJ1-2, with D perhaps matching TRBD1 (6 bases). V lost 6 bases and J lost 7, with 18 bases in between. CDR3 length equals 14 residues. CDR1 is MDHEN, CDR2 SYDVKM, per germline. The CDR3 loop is CASSRPGGRGGYTF. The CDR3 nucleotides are TGTGCCAGCAGCCGACCGGGGGGCAGGGGTGGCTACACCTTC.

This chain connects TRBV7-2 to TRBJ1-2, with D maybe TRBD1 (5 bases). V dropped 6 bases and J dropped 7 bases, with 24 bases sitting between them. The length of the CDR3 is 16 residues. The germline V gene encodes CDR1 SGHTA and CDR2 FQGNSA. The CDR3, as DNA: TGTGCCAGCAGTTACAAGGGGCCATCCCAATTCGCTGGCTACACCTTC. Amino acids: CASSYKGPSQFAGYTF.

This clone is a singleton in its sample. CDR3 sequence: CASRHHLAGGGTDTQYF. The DNA of the CDR3 is TGTGCCAGCAGACACCATCTAGCGGGGGGGGGCACAGATACGCAGTATTTT. This sequence joins TRBV7-2 and TRBJ2-3, with 12 bases that match TRBD2. Germline CDR1 is SGHTA and CDR2 is FQGNSA. V was clipped by 6 bases and J by 1 base; unmatched bases: 8. CDR3 length equals 17 residues.

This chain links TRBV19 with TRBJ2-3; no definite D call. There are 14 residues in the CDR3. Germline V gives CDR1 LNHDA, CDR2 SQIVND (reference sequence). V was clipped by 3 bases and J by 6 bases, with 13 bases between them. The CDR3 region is CASSISLISDTQYF. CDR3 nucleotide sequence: TGTGCCAGTAGTATCTCGTTGATTAGCGATACGCAGTATTTT.

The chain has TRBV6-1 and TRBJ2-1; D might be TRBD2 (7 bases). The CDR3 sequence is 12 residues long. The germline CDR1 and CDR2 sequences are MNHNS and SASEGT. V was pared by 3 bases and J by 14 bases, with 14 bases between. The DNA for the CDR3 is TGTGCCAGCAGTGAGTCTCGGGGGGCCGAGTTCTTC. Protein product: CASSESRGAEFF.

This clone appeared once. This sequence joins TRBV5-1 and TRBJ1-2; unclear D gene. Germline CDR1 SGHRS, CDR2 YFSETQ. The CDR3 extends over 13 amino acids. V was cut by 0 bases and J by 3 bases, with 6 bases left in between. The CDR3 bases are TGCGCCAGCAGCTTGGAACCGGACTATGGCTACACCTTC. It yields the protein CASSLEPDYGYTF.

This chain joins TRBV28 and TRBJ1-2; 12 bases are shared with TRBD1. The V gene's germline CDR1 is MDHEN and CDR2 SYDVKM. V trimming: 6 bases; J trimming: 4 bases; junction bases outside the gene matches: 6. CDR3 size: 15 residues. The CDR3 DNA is TGTGCCAGCAGCCACGGGACAGGGGGCGCCTATGGCTACACCTTC. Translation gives CASSHGTGGAYGYTF.

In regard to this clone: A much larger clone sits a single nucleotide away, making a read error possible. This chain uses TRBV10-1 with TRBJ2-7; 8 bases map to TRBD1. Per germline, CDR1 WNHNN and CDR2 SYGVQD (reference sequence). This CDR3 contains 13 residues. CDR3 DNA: TGCGCCAGCTTGTCGGACAGGGAATTATCTTTCATTTTC. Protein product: CASLSDRELSFIF.

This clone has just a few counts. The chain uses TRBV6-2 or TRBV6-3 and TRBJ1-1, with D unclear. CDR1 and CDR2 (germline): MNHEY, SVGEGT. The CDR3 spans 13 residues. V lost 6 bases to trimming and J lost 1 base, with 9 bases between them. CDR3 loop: CASSPTPNTEAFF. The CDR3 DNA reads TGTGCCAGCAGCCCCACACCGAACACTGAAGCTTTCTTT.

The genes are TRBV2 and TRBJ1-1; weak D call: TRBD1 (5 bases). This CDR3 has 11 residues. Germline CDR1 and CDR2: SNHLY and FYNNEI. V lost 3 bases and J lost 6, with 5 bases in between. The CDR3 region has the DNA TGTGCCAGCAGTGACAGGGCTGAAGCTTTCTTT. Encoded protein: CASSDRAEAFF.

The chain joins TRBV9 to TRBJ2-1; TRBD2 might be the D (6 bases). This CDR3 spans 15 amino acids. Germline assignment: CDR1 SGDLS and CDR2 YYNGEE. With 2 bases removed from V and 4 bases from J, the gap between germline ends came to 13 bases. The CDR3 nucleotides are TGTGCCAGCAGCGTTCTCGCGGGGCTTTACAATGAGCAGTTCTTC. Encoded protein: CASSVLAGLYNEQFF.

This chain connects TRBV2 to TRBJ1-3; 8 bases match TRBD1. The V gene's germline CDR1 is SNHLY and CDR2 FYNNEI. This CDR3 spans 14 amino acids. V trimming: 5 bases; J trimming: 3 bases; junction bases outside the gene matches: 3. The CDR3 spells CASSRTGLGNTIYF. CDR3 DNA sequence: TGTGCCAGCAGTAGGACAGGGCTTGGAAACACCATATATTTT.

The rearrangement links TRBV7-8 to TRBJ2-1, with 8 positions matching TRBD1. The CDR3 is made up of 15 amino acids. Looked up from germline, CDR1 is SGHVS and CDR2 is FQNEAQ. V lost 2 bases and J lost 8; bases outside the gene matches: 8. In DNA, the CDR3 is TGTGCCAGCAGCTTACAGGGGACAGGAATCGATGAGCAGTTCTTC. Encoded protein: CASSLQGTGIDEQFF.